The rows below give T cell receptor beta chains drawn from one sample of a study of cytomegalovirus exposure and HLA in healthy donors. Only in-frame clones appear in the TCRdb table, and some are missing; sequencing was by immunoSEQ multiplex PCR. In the table there are 110,000 to 150,000 clones, approximately 94% of which are singletons. The sample was PBMCs. All receptors derive from a young man in good health and CMV-seropositive. The CDR3 runs from the conserved cysteine through the conserved F or W. Each record gives: J gene, clone size, D gene, V gene, CDR3 DNA, CDR3 protein. The D gene is left open where the match is weak. Size is stated for part of the rows, as once, few or many counts, or as a class when the clone is expanded.

TRBJ2-5 | - | TRBD2 | TRBV6-6 | TGTGCCTGTCTTGCGGGAGACCCGTACCAAGAGACCCAGTACTTC | CACLAGDPYQETQYF
TRBJ1-2 | - | - | TRBV2 | TGTGCCAGCATCCCCCCGTTCAGGAACTATGGCTACACCTTC | CASIPPFRNYGYTF
TRBJ1-2 | - | TRBD1 | TRBV2 | TGTGCCAGCAGTGAGCGGGACAGGTACTCTGGCTACACCTTC | CASSERDRYSGYTF
TRBJ1-5 | - | TRBD1 | TRBV7-9 | TGTGCCAGCAGCCCACCCAAAAATTCCGGACAGGGCCCCAGTCAGCCCCAGCATTTT | CASSPPKNSGQGPSQPQHF
TRBJ2-5 | - | TRBD2 | TRBV28 | TGTACTAGCGGGAGTTTGGAGACCCAGTACTTC | CTSGSLETQYF
TRBJ2-4 | - | - | TRBV6-1 | TGTGCCAGCAACGACAGGTCGCTAGCCAAAAACATTCAGTACTTC | CASNDRSLAKNIQYF
TRBJ2-3 | - | TRBD2 | TRBV29-1 | TGCAGCGTTGAGGCGGGGGAGCTCACAGATACGCAGTATTTT | CSVEAGELTDTQYF
TRBJ2-7 | - | TRBD1 | TRBV23-1 | TGCGCCAGCAGCCGACTTACAGGGGGCAGGGGCTACGAGCAGTACTTC | CASSRLTGGRGYEQYF
TRBJ2-2 | - | - | TRBV9 | TGTGCCAGCAGCGTTGGAGGGGGGGTAAACACCGGGGAGCTGTTTTTT | CASSVGGGVNTGELFF
TRBJ2-7 | - | TRBD1 | TRBV5-4 | TGTGCCAGCAGCTGGGACAGCAACTACGAGCAGTACTTC | CASSWDSNYEQYF
TRBJ2-5 | - | TRBD2 | TRBV5-4 | TGTGCCAGCAGCTCCCCCCGGGGGGCCCAGTACTTC | CASSSPRGAQYF
TRBJ2-7 | - | TRBD1 | TRBV6-1 | TGTGCCAGCAGTGAAGGGCAGGGGGTGACCTACGAGCAGTACTTC | CASSEGQGVTYEQYF
TRBJ1-3 | once | - | TRBV5-6 | TGTGCCAGCAGCTTGGTTGGAGCTGGAAACACCATATATTTT | CASSLVGAGNTIYF
TRBJ2-3 | - | TRBD2 | TRBV5-1 | TGCGCCAGCAGCTTCCGGGAGGCAGATACGCAGTATTTT | CASSFREADTQYF
TRBJ2-1 | - | TRBD2 | TRBV13 | TGTGCCAGCAGCTCCCGACTCGTAGCGGGAGGTAGGTACAATGAGCAGTTCTTC | CASSSRLVAGGRYNEQFF
TRBJ2-7 | - | TRBD2 | TRBV5-1 | TGCGCCAGCAGCTTTTCTAGCGGGAGTATCGAGCAGTACTTC | CASSFSSGSIEQYF
TRBJ2-7 | - | TRBD2 | TRBV11-1 | TGTGCCAGCAGCAAGGGAGGGGTATCCGAGCAGTACTTC | CASSKGGVSEQYF
TRBJ1-2 | once | - | TRBV5-1 | TGCGCCAGCAGCTTGGGAGAGACAGCATTCGATGGCTACACCTTC | CASSLGETAFDGYTF
TRBJ2-5 | - | - | TRBV4-1 | TGCGCCAGCAGCCAAGAGCGGTTCCAAGAGACCCAGTACTTC | CASSQERFQETQYF
TRBJ2-5 | - | TRBD2 | TRBV5-1 | TGCGCCAGCAGCTTGCAGCTAGCGGGAGGAGAGACCCAGTACTTC | CASSLQLAGGETQYF
TRBJ2-1 | few | TRBD2 | TRBV18 | TGTGCCAGCTCACCCTTAGCGGGAGTGGGGCAGTTCTTC | CASSPLAGVGQFF
TRBJ1-6 | - | - | TRBV29-1 | TGCAGCGTTGGTGTCAGGGCAAGGGAACCCCTCCACTTT | CSVGVRAREPLHF